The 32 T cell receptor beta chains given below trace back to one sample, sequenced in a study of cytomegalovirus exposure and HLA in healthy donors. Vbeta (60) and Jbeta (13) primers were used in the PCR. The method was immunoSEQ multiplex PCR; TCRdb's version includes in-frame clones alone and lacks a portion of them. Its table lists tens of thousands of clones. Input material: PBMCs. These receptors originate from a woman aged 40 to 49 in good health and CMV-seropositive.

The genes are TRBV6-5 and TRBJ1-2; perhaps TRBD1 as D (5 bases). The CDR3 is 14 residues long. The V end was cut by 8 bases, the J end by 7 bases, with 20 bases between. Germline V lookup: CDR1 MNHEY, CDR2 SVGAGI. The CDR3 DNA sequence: TGTGCCAGCCAAATCCCAGGGTCCTACGGTGGCTACACCTTC. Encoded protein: CASQIPGSYGGYTF.

The CDR3 DNA follows: TGTGCCAGCAGCCTTATCACAGGGGTGGTTGGCACAGATACGCAGTATTTT. Amino acid sequence: CASSLITGVVGTDTQYF. The J gene is TRBJ2-3, the V gene TRBV11-2; 7 bases line up with TRBD1. The CDR3 length is 17 residues. After removal of 5 bases from V and 1 base from J, the junction contained 12 bases not matched to a gene. In germline, CDR1 is SGHAT, CDR2 FQNNGV.

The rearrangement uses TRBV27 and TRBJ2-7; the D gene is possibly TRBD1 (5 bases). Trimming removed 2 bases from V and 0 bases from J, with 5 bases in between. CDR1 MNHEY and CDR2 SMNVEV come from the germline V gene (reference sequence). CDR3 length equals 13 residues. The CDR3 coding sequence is TGTGCCAGCAGTTTAGGGGCCTCCTACGAGCAGTACTTC. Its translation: CASSLGASYEQYF.

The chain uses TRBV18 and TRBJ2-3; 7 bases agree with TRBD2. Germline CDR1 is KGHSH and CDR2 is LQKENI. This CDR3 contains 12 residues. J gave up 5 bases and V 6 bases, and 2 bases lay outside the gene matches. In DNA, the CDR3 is TGTGCCAGCTCCCCGGGAGGAGATACGCAGTATTTT. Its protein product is CASSPGGDTQYF.

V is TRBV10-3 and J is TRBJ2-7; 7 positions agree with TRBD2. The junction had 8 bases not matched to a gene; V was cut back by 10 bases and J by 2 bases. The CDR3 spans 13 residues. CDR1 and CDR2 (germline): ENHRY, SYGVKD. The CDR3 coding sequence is TGTGCCACCGTGGGGGGGGATACCTACGAGCAGTACTTC. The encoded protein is CATVGGDTYEQYF.

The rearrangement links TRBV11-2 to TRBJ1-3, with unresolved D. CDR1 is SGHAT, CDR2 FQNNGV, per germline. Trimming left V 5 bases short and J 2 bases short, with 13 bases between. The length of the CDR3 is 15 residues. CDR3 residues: CASSPGRLAGNTIYF. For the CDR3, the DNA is TGTGCCAGCAGCCCGGGGAGGTTGGCTGGAAACACCATATATTTT.

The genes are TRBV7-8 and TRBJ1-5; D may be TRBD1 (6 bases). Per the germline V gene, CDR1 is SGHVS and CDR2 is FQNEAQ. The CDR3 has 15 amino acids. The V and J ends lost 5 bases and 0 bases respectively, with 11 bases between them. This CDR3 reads CASSVDSYSNQPQHF. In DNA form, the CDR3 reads TGTGCCAGCAGCGTGGACAGCTATAGCAATCAGCCCCAGCATTTT.

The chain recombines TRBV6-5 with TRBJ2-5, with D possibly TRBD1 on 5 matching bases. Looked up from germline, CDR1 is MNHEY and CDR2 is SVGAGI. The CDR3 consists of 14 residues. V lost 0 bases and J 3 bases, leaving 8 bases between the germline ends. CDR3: CASSYSETEETQYF. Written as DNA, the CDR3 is TGTGCCAGCAGTTACTCGGAGACAGAAGAGACCCAGTACTTC.

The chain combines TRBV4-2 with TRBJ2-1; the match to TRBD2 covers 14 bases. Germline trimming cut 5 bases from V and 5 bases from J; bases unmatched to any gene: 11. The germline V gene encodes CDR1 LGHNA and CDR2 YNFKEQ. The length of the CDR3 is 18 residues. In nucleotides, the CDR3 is TGTGCCAGCAGCTCAGCCGGGACTAGCGGGAGAGTCGACAATGAGCAGTTCTTC. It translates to CASSSAGTSGRVDNEQFF.

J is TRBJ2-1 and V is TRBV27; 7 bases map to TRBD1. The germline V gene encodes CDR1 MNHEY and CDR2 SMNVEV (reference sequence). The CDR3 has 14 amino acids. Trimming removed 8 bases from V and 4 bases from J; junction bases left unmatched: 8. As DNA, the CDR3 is TGTGCCAGCGCCGGGACAGAGAGTTACAATGAGCAGTTCTTC. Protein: CASAGTESYNEQFF.

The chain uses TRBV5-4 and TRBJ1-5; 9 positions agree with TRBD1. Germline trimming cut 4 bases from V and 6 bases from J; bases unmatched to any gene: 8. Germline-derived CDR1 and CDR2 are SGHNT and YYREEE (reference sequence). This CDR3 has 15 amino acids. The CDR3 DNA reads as TGTGCCAGCAGCGCCGGGACAGGGAGGGGTCAGCCCCAGCATTTT. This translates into CASSAGTGRGQPQHF.

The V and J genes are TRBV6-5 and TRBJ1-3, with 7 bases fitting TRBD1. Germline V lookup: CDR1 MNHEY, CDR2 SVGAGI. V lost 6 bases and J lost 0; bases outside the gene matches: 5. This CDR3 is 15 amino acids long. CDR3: CASSYDRDSGNTIYF. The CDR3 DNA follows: TGTGCCAGCAGCTACGACAGGGACTCTGGAAACACCATATATTTT.

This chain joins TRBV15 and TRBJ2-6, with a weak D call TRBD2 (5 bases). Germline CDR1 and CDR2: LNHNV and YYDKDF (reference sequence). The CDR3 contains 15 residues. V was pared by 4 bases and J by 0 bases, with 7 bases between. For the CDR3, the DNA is TGTGCCACCAGCACTAGCAGCTCTGGGGCCAACGTCCTGACTTTC. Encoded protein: CATSTSSSGANVLTF. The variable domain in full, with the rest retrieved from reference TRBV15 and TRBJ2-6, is DAMVIQNPRYQVTQFGKPVTLSCSQTLNHNVMYWYQQKSSQAPKLLFHYYDKDFNNEADTPDNFQSRRPNTSFCFLDIRSPGLGDTAMYLCATSTSSSGANVLTFGAGSRLTVL.

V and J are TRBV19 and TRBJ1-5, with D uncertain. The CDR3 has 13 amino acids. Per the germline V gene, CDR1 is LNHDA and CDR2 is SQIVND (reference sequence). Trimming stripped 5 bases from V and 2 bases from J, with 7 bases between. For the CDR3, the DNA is TGTGCCAGTAGTCCCGGGGGCAATCAGCCCCAGCATTTT. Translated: CASSPGGNQPQHF. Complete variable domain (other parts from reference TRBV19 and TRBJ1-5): DGGITQSPKYLFRKEGQNVTLSCEQNLNHDAMYWYRQDPGQGLRLIYYSQIVNDFQKGDIAEGYSVSREKKESFPLTVTSAQKNPTAFYLCASSPGGNQPQHFGDGTRLSIL.

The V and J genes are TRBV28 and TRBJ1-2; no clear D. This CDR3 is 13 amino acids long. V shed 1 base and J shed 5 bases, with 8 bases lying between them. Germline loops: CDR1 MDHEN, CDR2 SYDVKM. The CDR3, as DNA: TGTGCCAGCAGTTTATTAGAGGGATATGGCTACACCTTC. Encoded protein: CASSLLEGYGYTF.

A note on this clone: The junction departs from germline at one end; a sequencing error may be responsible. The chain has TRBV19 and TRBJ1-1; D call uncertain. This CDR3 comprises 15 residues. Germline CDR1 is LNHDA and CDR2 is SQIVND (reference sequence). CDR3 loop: CASRTRNSLNSEAFF. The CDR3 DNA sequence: TGTGCCAGTAGGACTCGGAACTCTTTGAACTCTGAAGCTTTCTTT.

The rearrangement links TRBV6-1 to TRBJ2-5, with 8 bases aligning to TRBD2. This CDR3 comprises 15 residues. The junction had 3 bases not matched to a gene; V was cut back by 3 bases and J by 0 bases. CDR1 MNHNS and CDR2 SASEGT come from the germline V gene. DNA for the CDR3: TGTGCCAGCAGTGATGCTAGCGGGCACCAAGAGACCCAGTACTTC. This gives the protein CASSDASGHQETQYF.

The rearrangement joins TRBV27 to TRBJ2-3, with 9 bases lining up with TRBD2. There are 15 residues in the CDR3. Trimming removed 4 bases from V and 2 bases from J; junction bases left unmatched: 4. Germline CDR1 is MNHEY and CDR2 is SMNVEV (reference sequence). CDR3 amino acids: CASSSGLAFTDTQYF. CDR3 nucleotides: TGTGCCAGCAGTTCGGGACTAGCTTTCACAGATACGCAGTATTTT.

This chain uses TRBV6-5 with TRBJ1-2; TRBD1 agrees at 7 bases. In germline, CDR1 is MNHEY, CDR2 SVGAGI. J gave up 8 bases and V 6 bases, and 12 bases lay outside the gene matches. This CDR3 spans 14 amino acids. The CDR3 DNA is TGTGCCAGCAGCCTATCCATGACAGGGCGCGGCTACACCTTC. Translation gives CASSLSMTGRGYTF.

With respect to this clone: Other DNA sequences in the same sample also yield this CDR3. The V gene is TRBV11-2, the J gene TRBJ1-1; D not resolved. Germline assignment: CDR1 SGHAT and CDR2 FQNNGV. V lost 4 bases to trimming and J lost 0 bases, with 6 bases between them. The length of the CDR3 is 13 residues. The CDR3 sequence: CASSSHLNTEAFF. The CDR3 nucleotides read TGTGCCAGCAGCTCACACCTGAACACTGAAGCTTTCTTT.

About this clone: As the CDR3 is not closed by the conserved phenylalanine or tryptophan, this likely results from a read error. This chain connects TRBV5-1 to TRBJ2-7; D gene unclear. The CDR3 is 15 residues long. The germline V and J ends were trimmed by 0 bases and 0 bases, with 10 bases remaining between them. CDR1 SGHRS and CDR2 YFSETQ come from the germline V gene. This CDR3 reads CASSLASQDSYEQYL. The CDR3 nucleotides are TGCGCCAGCAGCTTGGCGTCTCAGGACTCCTACGAGCAGTACCTC.

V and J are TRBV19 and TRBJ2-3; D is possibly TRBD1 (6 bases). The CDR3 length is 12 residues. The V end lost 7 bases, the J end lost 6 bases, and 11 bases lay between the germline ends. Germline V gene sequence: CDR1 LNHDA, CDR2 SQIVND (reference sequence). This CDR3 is CASNGDIDTQYF. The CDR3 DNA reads TGTGCCAGTAACGGGGACATCGATACGCAGTATTTT.

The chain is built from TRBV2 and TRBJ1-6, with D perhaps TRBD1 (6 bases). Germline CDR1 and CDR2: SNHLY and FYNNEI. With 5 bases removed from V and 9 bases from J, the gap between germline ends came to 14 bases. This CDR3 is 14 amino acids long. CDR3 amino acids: CASSRNNRASPLHF. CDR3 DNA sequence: TGTGCCAGCAGTCGTAATAACAGGGCTTCACCCCTCCACTTT.

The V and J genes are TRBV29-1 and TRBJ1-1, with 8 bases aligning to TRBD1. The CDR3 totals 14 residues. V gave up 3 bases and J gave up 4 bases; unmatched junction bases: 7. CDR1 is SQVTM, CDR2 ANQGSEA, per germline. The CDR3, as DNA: TGCAGCGTTGATACAGGGGGGGGGTTCACTGAAGCTTTCTTT. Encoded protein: CSVDTGGGFTEAFF.

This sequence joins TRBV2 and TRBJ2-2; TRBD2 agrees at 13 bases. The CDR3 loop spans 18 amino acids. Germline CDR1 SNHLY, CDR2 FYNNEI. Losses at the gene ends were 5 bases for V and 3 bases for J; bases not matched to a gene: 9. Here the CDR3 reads CASSTRTSGSTDTGELFF. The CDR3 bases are TGTGCCAGCAGTACCCGGACTAGCGGGAGTACGGACACCGGGGAGCTGTTTTTT.

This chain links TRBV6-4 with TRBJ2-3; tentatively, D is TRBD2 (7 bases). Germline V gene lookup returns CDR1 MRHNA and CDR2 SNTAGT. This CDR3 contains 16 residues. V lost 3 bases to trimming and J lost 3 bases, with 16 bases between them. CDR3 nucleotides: TGTGCCAGCAGTGAGGGGGGCGGGAGCGGAACAGATACGCAGTATTTT. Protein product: CASSEGGGSGTDTQYF.

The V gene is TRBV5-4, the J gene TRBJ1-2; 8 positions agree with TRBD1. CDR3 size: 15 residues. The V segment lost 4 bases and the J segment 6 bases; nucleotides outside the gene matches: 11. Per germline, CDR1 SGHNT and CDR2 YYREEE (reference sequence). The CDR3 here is CASSGQGAREDGYTF. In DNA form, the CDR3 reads TGTGCCAGCAGCGGGCAGGGGGCGCGTGAGGATGGCTACACCTTC. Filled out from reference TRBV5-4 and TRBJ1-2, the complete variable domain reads ETGVTQSPTHLIKTRGQQVTLRCSSQSGHNTVSWYQQALGQGPQFIFQYYREEENGRGNFPPRFSGLQFPNYSSELNVNALELDDSALYLCASSGQGAREDGYTFGSGTRLTVV.

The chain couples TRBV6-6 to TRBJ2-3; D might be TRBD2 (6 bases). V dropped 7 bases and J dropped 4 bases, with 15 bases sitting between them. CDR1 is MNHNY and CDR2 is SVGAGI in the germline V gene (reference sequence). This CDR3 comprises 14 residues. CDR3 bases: TGTGCCAGCATAGGACTACCTCGCGCAGATACGCAGTATTTT. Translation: CASIGLPRADTQYF.

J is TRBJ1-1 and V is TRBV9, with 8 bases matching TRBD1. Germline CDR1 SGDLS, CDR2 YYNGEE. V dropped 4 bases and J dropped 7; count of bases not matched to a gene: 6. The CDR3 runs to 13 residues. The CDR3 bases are TGTGCCAGCAGCCCGACCACAGGGGGTGAAGCTTTCTTT. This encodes CASSPTTGGEAFF. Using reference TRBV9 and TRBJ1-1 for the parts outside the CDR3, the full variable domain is DSGVTQTPKHLITATGQRVTLRCSPRSGDLSVYWYQQSLDQGLQFLIQYYNGEERAKGNILERFSAQQFPDLHSELNLSSLELGDSALYFCASSPTTGGEAFFGQGTRLTVV.

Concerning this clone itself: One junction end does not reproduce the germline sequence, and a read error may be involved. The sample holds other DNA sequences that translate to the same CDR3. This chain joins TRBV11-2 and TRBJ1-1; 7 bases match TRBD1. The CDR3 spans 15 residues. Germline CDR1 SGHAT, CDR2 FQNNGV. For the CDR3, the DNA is TGTGCTAGCAGCTCGTTGACAGGGAGGACAACTGAAGCTTTCTTT. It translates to CASSSLTGRTTEAFF.

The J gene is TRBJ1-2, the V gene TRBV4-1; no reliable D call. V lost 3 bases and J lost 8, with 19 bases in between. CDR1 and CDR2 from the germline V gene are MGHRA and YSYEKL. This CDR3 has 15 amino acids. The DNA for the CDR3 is TGCGCCAGCAGCCAGCCTTTGGCTCCCTTGTGGGGCTACACCTTC. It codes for CASSQPLAPLWGYTF.

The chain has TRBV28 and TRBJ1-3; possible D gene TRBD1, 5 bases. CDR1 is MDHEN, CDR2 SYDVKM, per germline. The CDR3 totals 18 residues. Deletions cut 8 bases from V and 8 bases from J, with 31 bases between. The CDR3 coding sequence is TGTGCCAGCGGGTACGACAGTGTTGAGAGACCCCCCCCAGACACCATATATTTT. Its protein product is CASGYDSVERPPPDTIYF.